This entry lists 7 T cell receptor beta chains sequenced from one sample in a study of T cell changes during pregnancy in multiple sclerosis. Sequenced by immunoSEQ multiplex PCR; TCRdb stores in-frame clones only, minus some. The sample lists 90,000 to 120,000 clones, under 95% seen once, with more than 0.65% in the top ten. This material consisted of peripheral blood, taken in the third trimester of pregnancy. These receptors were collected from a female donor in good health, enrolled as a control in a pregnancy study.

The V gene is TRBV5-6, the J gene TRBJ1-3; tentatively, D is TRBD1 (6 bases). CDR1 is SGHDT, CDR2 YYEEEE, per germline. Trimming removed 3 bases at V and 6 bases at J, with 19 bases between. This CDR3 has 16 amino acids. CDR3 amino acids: CASSWGQGSVKNTIYF. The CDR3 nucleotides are TGTGCCAGCAGCTGGGGCCAGGGGTCTGTTAAAAACACCATATATTTT.

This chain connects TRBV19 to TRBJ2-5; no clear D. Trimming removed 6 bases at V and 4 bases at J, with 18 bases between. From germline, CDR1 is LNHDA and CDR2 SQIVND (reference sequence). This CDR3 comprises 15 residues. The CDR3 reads CASSPPGSPGETQYF. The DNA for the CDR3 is TGTGCCAGTAGCCCTCCCGGGTCTCCGGGAGAGACCCAGTACTTC.

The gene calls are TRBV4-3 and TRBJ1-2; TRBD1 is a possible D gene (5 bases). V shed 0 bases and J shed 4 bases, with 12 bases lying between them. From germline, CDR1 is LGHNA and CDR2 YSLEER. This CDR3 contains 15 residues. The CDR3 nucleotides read TGCGCCAGCAGCCAAGATAGGGGCACATTCTATGGCTACACCTTC. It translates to CASSQDRGTFYGYTF.

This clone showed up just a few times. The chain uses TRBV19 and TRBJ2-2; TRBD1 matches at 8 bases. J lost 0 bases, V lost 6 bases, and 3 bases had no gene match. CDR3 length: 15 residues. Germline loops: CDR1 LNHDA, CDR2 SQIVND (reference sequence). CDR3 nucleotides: TGTGCCAGTAGAAAGGACAGGGCGAACACCGGGGAGCTGTTTTTT. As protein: CASRKDRANTGELFF.

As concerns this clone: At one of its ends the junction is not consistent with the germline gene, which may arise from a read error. The CDR3: CASSLGQNAEAFF. CDR3 bases: TGCGCCAGCAGCTTGGGGCAGAACGCTGAAGCTTTCTTT. This rearrangement joins TRBV5-1 to TRBJ1-1; D unresolved. CDR1 and CDR2 from the germline V gene are SGHRS and YFSETQ. The CDR3 loop spans 13 amino acids.

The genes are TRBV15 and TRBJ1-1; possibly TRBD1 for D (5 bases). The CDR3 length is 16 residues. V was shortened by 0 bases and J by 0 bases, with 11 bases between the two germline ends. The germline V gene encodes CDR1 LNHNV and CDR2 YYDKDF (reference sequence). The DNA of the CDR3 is TGTGCCACCAGCAGAGATGAGGGACTCATGAACACTGAAGCTTTCTTT. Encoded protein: CATSRDEGLMNTEAFF.

CDR3 DNA sequence: TGTGCCAGCAGCTTAATGGGGGGTCCCGGGGAGCTGTTTTTT. As protein: CASSLMGGPGELFF. This chain connects TRBV7-3 to TRBJ2-2; weak D call: TRBD2 (6 bases). This CDR3 is 14 amino acids long. Trimming removed 1 base at V and 6 bases at J, with 9 bases between. The germline V gene has CDR1 SGHTA and CDR2 FQGTGA.